This T cell receptor beta chain emerged from a study of graft-versus-host responses after intestinal transplantation. Background on the study: Tacrolimus plus steroids were given to all recipients for about 3 years, preceded by anti-thymocyte globulin induction. Study observations and caveats: Marrow from the recipient contained GvH clones, some of which had appeared first in ileum or blood.

Generated by immunoSEQ multiplex PCR, the TCRdb table keeps only in-frame clones and is missing some. In the table there are around 96,000 clones, approximately 92% of which are singletons. V was shortened by 3 bases and J by 4 bases, with 10 bases between the two germline ends. The CDR3 consists of 14 residues. The germline gives CDR1 SGDLS, CDR2 YYNGEE. This clone was counted once. Its specificity is not known. The sequence was obtained from a human patient who received an intestinal transplant, so some T cells may come from the graft donor. This chain uses TRBV9 with TRBJ2-2; no definite D call. The sequenced sample was PBMCs, obtained roughly 410 days after intestinal transplant. The CDR3 sequence: CASSGRASTGELFF. In nucleotides, the CDR3 is TGTGCCAGCAGCGGCCGGGCCTCCACCGGGGAGCTGTTTTTT.